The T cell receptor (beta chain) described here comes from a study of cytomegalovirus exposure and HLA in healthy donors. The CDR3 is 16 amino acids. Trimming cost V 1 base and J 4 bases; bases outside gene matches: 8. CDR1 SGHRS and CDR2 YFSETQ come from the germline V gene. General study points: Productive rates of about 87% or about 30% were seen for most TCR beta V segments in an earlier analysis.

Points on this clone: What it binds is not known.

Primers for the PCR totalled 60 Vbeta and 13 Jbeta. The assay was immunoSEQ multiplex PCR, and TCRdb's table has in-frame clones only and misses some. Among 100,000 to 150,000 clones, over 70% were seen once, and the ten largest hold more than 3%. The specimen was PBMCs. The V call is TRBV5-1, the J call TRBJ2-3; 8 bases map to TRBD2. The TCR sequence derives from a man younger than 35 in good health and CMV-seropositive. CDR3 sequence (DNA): TGCGCCAGCAGCTTGACGTCGGGGGGGGGCCCAGATACGCAGTATTTT. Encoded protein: CASSLTSGGGPDTQYF.